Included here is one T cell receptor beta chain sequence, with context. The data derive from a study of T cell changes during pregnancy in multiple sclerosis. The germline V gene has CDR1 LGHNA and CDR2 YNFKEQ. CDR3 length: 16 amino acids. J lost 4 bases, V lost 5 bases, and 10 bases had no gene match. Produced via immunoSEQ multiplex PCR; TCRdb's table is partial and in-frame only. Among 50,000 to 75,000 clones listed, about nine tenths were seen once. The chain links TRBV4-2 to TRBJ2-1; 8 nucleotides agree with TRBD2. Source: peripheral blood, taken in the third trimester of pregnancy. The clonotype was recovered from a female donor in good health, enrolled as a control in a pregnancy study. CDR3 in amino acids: CASSASGGAGYNEQFF. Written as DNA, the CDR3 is TGTGCCAGCAGCGCCTCCGGGGGGGCGGGTTACAATGAGCAGTTCTTC.